This T cell receptor beta chain derives from a study of cytomegalovirus exposure and HLA in healthy donors. Study-wide background: Drawn from HLA-typed donors, 80 million to 95 million unique TCRs were held in an early data release. Caucasian-associated ancestry cluster membership applied to about four fifths of about 370 genotyped donors. General study points: Associated with HLA alleles at 0.05 false discovery rate in a later analysis were around 17,000 TCR beta sequences. The study put 150 to 200 TCR beta chains on its list as cytomegalovirus-associated.

PCR was performed using 60 Vbeta and 13 Jbeta primers. Generated by immunoSEQ multiplex PCR, the TCRdb table keeps only in-frame clones and is missing some. The sample has fewer than 90,000 clones, roughly four fifths seen once. This clone was recorded a few times. Its cognate antigen is unknown. Other DNA sequences in the sample encode the same CDR3. Germline CDR1 and CDR2: WNHNN and SYGVQD (reference sequence). The germline V and J ends were trimmed by 2 bases and 1 base, with 5 bases remaining between them. The CDR3 sequence is 13 residues long. This sequence was found in a man under 40 in good health and CMV-seronegative. The sequenced material came from PBMCs. V is TRBV10-1 and J is TRBJ1-1; D is perhaps TRBD1 (5 bases). This CDR3 reads CASSEQGNTEAFF. As DNA, the CDR3 is TGCGCCAGCAGTGAGCAGGGGAACACTGAAGCTTTCTTT.